Sequencing of this TCR beta chain was carried out in a study of T-cell memory formation after mild COVID-19. Study as a whole: TCR clusters mostly belonged to single donors.

This clonotype came up a few times. Its antigen is not identified. Between the trimmed V and J ends, which lost 3 bases and 8 bases, there was a span of 2 bases. The CDR3 is 9 amino acids. The germline V gene encodes CDR1 DFQATT and CDR2 SNEGSKA (reference sequence). Overall study findings and caveats: Mainly in CM and EM were contracting CD4+ clones; CD8+ were in EMRA. Researchers found some responding clones in pre-infection memory, a sign that cross-reactive memory joined. Clones shrinking from day 15 to 85 showed even CD4/CD8 mixes; later expanders tilted CD4+.

TCRdb redid the calling of the 5' RACE reads with MiXCR, one entry per CDR3 protein. The sample lists roughly 320,000 distinct CDR3 sequences, 28% occurring once. The sequenced sample consisted of PBMCs or a T cell subset sorted from them (not recorded which). V is TRBV20-1 and J is TRBJ2-1; D remains unclear. The TCR comes from an adult woman who had mild COVID-19 (a few samples of this study predate the infection). Cell type and time point are not known. The CDR3 DNA follows: TGCAGTGCTAGGGATGAGCAGTTCTTC. Encoded protein: CSARDEQFF.